The rows below give T cell receptor beta chains drawn from one sample of a study of CD8 T cells in ankylosing spondylitis. Via MiXCR, TCRdb re-called the 5' RACE reads, giving one row per CDR3 protein. In the table there are tens of thousands of distinct CDR3 sequences, around 8.3% of which are singletons. The sample comprised blood, either unsorted or a sorted T cell fraction (not recorded which). These TCRs come from a male donor with ankylosing spondylitis. Both conserved end residues are part of each CDR3. A D gene is named only where the DNA matches it firmly. Where a row states a size, it is once, few, many or the class of an expanded clone; other rows omit it.

TRBV20-1	TRBJ2-1	TRBD2	few	19	CSALSTGTSDGGVYNEQFF	TGCAGTGCTTTATCTACGGGAACCAGCGATGGGGGGGTCTACAATGAGCAGTTCTTC
TRBV20-1	TRBJ2-3	TRBD2	.	18	CSARDQFSAGGGTDTQYF	TGCAGTGCTAGAGATCAATTTAGCGCGGGAGGGGGAACAGATACGCAGTATTTT
TRBV12-5	TRBJ2-1	TRBD1	many	15	CASGPGTGGANEQFF	TGTGCTAGTGGTCCGGGGACAGGGGGCGCGAATGAGCAGTTCTTC
TRBV5-6	TRBJ1-6	TRBD1	many	16	CASSDRGEPYNSPLHF	TGTGCCAGCAGTGACAGGGGAGAACCCTATAATTCACCCCTCCACTTT
TRBV24-1	TRBJ2-1	.	many	16	CATSDFTDSYYNEQFF	TGTGCCACCAGTGATTTTACGGACAGCTATTACAATGAGCAGTTCTTC
TRBV5-6	TRBJ1-4	TRBD1	many	14	CASSLGTGNEKLFF	TGTGCCAGCAGCTTGGGGACAGGGAACGAAAAACTGTTTTTT
TRBV20-1	TRBJ2-1	TRBD1	.	15	CSAARDRGYYNEQFF	TGCAGTGCCGCCCGGGACAGGGGATACTACAATGAGCAGTTCTTC
TRBV12-3/TRBV12-4	TRBJ2-5	.	few	15	CASSSRVAGSETQYF	TGTGCCAGCAGTTCTAGGGTCGCCGGGTCGGAGACCCAGTACTTC
TRBV27	TRBJ1-5	TRBD1	few	14	CASTITGGGKPQHF	TGTGCCAGCACTATTACAGGGGGCGGGAAGCCCCAGCATTTT
TRBV12-3/TRBV12-4	TRBJ1-2	.	many	13	CASSLPGSPGYTF	TGTGCCAGCAGCCTCCCCGGGAGCCCGGGCTACACCTTC
TRBV4-1	TRBJ1-1	.	few	15	CASSRGGHLNTEAFF	TGCGCCAGCAGCCGCGGGGGACACCTGAACACTGAAGCTTTCTTT
TRBV12-3/TRBV12-4	TRBJ2-1	TRBD2	many	15	CASSPLAGVADEQFF	TGTGCCAGCAGTCCACTAGCGGGAGTAGCGGATGAGCAGTTCTTC
TRBV7-9	TRBJ1-2	.	.	15	CASSLADPLDYGYTF	TGTGCCAGCAGCTTAGCAGACCCCCTAGACTATGGCTACACCTTC
TRBV13	TRBJ2-3	.	few	15	CASSLGGSYTDTQYF	TGTGCCAGCAGCTTAGGTGGCAGCTACACAGATACGCAGTATTTT
TRBV5-1	TRBJ2-5	.	few	15	CASSPGQPYQETQYF	TGCGCCAGCAGCCCCGGACAGCCGTACCAAGAGACCCAGTACTTC